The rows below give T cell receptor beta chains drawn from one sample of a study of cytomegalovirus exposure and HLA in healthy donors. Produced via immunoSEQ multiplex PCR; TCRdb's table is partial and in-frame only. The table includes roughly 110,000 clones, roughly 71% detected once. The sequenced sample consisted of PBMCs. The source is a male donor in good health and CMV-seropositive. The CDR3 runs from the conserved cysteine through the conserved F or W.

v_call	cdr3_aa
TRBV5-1	CASSMGLPVGEQYF
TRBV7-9	CSSSLATTIYEQYF
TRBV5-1	CASSPSGSVADTQYF
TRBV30	CAWNRGGGNQPQHF
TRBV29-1	CSVEDRNTDTQYF
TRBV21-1	CARNPGGNEQYF
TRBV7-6	CASSTVSTYEQYF
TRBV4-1	CASSHLGVAGEQYF
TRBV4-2	CASSQDKTSGTDEQYF
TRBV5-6	CASSSRRTLGEKLFF
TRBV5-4	CASSLEGGRVYEQYF
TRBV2	CASSRTTLRDQPQHF
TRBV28	CASSLKGWVTGDGYTF
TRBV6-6	CASGKDREWSNQPQHF
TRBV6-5	CASSPEGDEQFF
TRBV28	CASSTGTGSTYGYTF
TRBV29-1	CSVTPTGYGYTF
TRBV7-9	CASSFLAGPYNEQFF
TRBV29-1	CSVVPGDTEAFF
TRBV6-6	CASNGRGISNQPQHF
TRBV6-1	CASRLGGGSYEQYF
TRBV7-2	CASSHASDEQFF
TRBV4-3	CASSQETGGGQPQHF
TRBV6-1	CASSEHKSPEAFF
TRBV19	CASMGTVQETQYF
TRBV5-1	CASSSTGQAVGKNIQYF
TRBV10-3	CATTRDRAPYEQYF
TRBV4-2	CASSDKRYRGSSGNTIYF
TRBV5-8	CASSRTGQSNQPQHF
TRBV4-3	CASSQAARGANVLTF
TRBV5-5	CASSLGGYYEQYF
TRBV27	CASSLNGQSEAFF
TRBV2	CASSASGELFF
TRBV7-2	CASILEETQYF
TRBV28	CASSLFSGGTEAFF
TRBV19	CASSIDRTGGDNEQFF
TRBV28	CASSSRVYEQYF
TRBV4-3	CASSQMVSGTRQETQYF
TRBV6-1	CASSVNRDGEQYF
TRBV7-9	CASSLEGQGAGYTF